These T cell receptor beta chains were read from a single sample in a study of memory CD4+ T cells and cytomegalovirus serostatus. Some clones are missing from TCRdb's copy, which holds only in-frame ones; the method was immunoSEQ multiplex PCR. The sample holds almost 45,000 clones; approximately 80% are singletons and the top ten take approximately 1.2%. Material for sequencing was memory CD4+ T cells from blood. These receptors all stem from an adult in good health and CMV-seronegative. Both conserved end residues are part of each CDR3. A D gene is named only where the DNA matches it firmly. Clone size, where shown, is once, few, many, or a class for clones that have expanded.

d_call	j_call	v_call	clone_size	cdr3_aa	cdr3_nt
TRBD1	TRBJ1-2	TRBV5-6	-	CASSYPQGAGGYTF	TGTGCCAGCAGCTACCCCCAGGGGGCTGGTGGCTACACCTTC
TRBD2	TRBJ2-5	TRBV11-3	-	CASSLEGRLAGYQETQYF	TGTGCCAGCAGCTTAGAGGGGAGACTAGCGGGCTACCAAGAGACCCAGTACTTC
-	TRBJ1-1	TRBV14	few	CASSQVSNTEAFF	TGTGCCAGCAGCCAAGTCTCGAACACTGAAGCTTTCTTT
-	TRBJ2-1	TRBV7-9	-	CASGPQASSYNEQFF	TGTGCCAGCGGCCCCCAGGCGAGCTCCTACAATGAGCAGTTCTTC
TRBD1	TRBJ2-5	TRBV11-2	-	CASSPRSGQGIETQYF	TGTGCCAGCAGCCCCCGATCAGGACAGGGAATAGAGACCCAGTACTTC
-	TRBJ2-7	TRBV6-5	-	CASSYERWFADYEQYF	TGTGCCAGCAGTTACGAGAGGTGGTTTGCGGATTACGAGCAGTACTTC
TRBD1	TRBJ1-2	TRBV6-5	once	CASRADRGRGYTF	TGTGCCAGCAGGGCCGACAGGGGACGTGGCTACACCTTC
TRBD2	TRBJ2-1	TRBV9	-	CASSEGTSSFYNEQFF	TGTGCCAGCAGCGAGGGGACTAGCAGTTTCTACAATGAGCAGTTCTTC
-	TRBJ2-3	TRBV6-1	-	CASCRWSTDTQYF	TGTGCCAGCTGTCGTTGGAGCACAGATACGCAGTATTTT
-	TRBJ1-3	TRBV5-6	-	CASSLAPGQVTGNTIYF	TGTGCCAGCAGCTTGGCCCCGGGACAAGTAACGGGAAACACCATATATTTT
TRBD2	TRBJ2-1	TRBV6-1	-	CASSATSSNEQFF	TGTGCCAGCAGCGCGACTAGCTCAAATGAGCAGTTCTTC
-	TRBJ1-2	TRBV6-5	-	CASSAQAPYGYTF	TGTGCCAGCAGTGCTCAGGCTCCGTATGGCTACACCTTC
TRBD1	TRBJ1-4	TRBV7-9	-	CASSLGAAGGEKLFF	TGTGCCAGCAGCCTTGGCGCCGCAGGGGGTGAAAAACTGTTTTTT
-	TRBJ1-2	TRBV19	-	CASRRRGLNYGYTF	TGTGCCAGTAGGAGACGGGGCCTTAACTATGGCTACACCTTC
TRBD1	TRBJ1-2	TRBV15	-	CATSRPRDRVDGYTF	TGTGCCACCAGCAGGCCCAGAGACAGGGTTGACGGCTACACCTTC
-	TRBJ1-1	TRBV6-5	once	CASSYSGGLGVEAFF	TGTGCCAGCAGTTACTCGGGGGGGCTTGGGGTTGAAGCTTTCTTT
TRBD1	TRBJ1-2	TRBV6-5	-	CASSYNRGIGYTF	TGTGCCAGCAGTTACAACAGGGGAATTGGCTACACCTTC
-	TRBJ1-5	TRBV21-1	-	CASSKSDPNFDSQPQHF	TGTGCCAGCAGCAAATCGGACCCCAACTTCGATAGTCAGCCCCAGCATTTT
-	TRBJ2-7	TRBV12-5	-	CASGLDTGWASYEQYF	TGTGCTAGTGGTTTGGATACCGGGTGGGCCTCCTACGAGCAGTACTTC
-	TRBJ2-1	TRBV7-6	-	CASSRDHSYNEQFF	TGTGCCAGCAGCAGAGACCACTCCTACAATGAGCAGTTCTTC
-	TRBJ1-3	TRBV9	-	CASSVDPRGGNTIYF	TGTGCCAGCAGCGTAGACCCCAGAGGTGGAAACACCATATATTTT
-	TRBJ2-5	TRBV10-2	-	CASSEPEKGETQYF	TGCGCCAGCAGTGAGCCAGAGAAGGGGGAGACCCAGTACTTC
-	TRBJ2-6	TRBV18	-	CASSPNRASGANVLTF	TGTGCCAGCTCACCAAACAGGGCCTCTGGGGCCAACGTCCTGACTTTC
-	TRBJ1-5	TRBV7-2	few	CASSPSGAGAGNQPQHF	TGTGCCAGCAGCCCCTCAGGGGCAGGGGCTGGGAATCAGCCCCAGCATTTT
-	TRBJ2-1	TRBV7-2	once	CASSLAASAQEQFF	TGTGCCAGCAGCTTAGCGGCTAGCGCGCAGGAGCAGTTCTTC
-	TRBJ1-2	TRBV11-2	-	CASSLARSTYGYTF	TGTGCCAGCAGCTTGGCCAGAAGTACCTATGGCTACACCTTC
-	TRBJ2-7	TRBV7-2	-	CASSPGREEQYF	TGTGCCAGCAGCCCGGGTAGAGAAGAGCAGTACTTC
-	TRBJ2-6	TRBV6-1	-	CASSVLSGANVLTF	TGTGCCAGCAGTGTACTCTCTGGGGCCAACGTCCTGACTTTC
-	TRBJ2-5	TRBV30	-	CAWSEETQYF	TGTGCCTGGAGCGAGGAGACCCAGTACTTC
-	TRBJ1-1	TRBV12-5	-	CASGLVTVEAFF	TGTGCTAGTGGTTTGGTGACAGTTGAAGCTTTCTTT
-	TRBJ1-2	TRBV5-5	-	CASSFGLNGYTF	TGTGCCAGCAGCTTTGGCCTAAATGGCTACACCTTC
-	TRBJ2-1	TRBV7-9	-	CASSLDRGGNEQFF	TGTGCCAGCAGCTTAGATCGGGGAGGCAATGAGCAGTTCTTC
-	TRBJ1-5	TRBV28	-	CASSAPLRHQNQPQHF	TGTGCCAGCAGTGCCCCTCTAAGACATCAGAATCAGCCCCAGCATTTT
TRBD1	TRBJ2-1	TRBV7-2	-	CASSPKTGGSYNEQFF	TGTGCCAGCAGCCCCAAGACAGGGGGATCCTACAATGAGCAGTTCTTC
-	TRBJ2-2	TRBV9	medium-sized	CASSVQGKNTGELFF	TGTGCCAGCAGCGTCCAGGGAAAGAACACCGGGGAGCTGTTTTTT
-	TRBJ2-7	TRBV18	-	CASSPGTDSYEQYF	TGTGCCAGCTCACCTGGGACGGACTCCTACGAGCAGTACTTC
TRBD2	TRBJ2-3	TRBV5-1	-	CASSFSGGGDTQYF	TGCGCCAGCAGCTTTAGCGGGGGGGGAGATACGCAGTATTTT
TRBD2	TRBJ2-1	TRBV10-1	-	CASSPAQGRAGGFLSSYNEQFF	TGCGCCAGCAGTCCGGCACAGGGGAGAGCGGGAGGCTTTCTGAGCTCCTACAATGAGCAGTTCTTC
-	TRBJ2-2	TRBV14	-	CASSLQLNTGELFF	TGTGCCAGCAGCCTACAGCTCAACACCGGGGAGCTGTTTTTT
TRBD1	TRBJ1-2	TRBV7-2	-	CASSQRGPTGTGYTF	TGTGCCAGCAGCCAAAGGGGGCCTACAGGGACAGGCTACACCTTC
-	TRBJ1-3	TRBV14	few	CASSHPGSGRNTIYF	TGTGCCAGCAGCCATCCAGGTTCGGGCCGAAACACCATATATTTT